The 11 T cell receptor beta chains below come from one sample, sequenced in a study of blood T cells in healthy people across ages. Together with a sample-barcoded 5' primer, a J-beta primer mix was included in a second PCR lasting roughly 6 to 12 cycles. TCRdb reprocessed the 5' RACE reads with MiXCR, giving one entry per CDR3 protein. Here the sample spans hundreds of thousands of distinct CDR3 sequences, more than 35% being singletons. The source material was blood. The receptors originated from a man older than 75 in good health.

This clonotype was seen more than once but under ten times. The chain recombines TRBV7-2 with TRBJ1-5; no definite D call. This CDR3 contains 14 residues. Germline CDR1 and CDR2: SGHTA and FQGNSA. The V end lost 4 bases, the J end lost 4 bases, and 11 bases lay between the germline ends. The chain's CDR3 is CASSSRDPNQPQHF. The CDR3 DNA is TGTGCCAGCAGCTCCCGAGACCCTAATCAGCCCCAGCATTTT.

There are a few counts of this clonotype. V and J are TRBV4-3 and TRBJ1-2, with D uncertain. Germline V CDR1 and CDR2: LGHNA, YSLEER. Deletions cut 5 bases from V and 1 base from J, with 8 bases between. CDR3 size: 13 residues. The CDR3 loop is CASSVQVNYGYTF. The CDR3 region has the DNA TGCGCCAGCAGCGTCCAGGTTAACTATGGCTACACCTTC.

This clonotype was counted only a few times. The V gene is TRBV7-2, the J gene TRBJ2-1; D perhaps matches TRBD1 (5 bases). Germline V gives CDR1 SGHTA, CDR2 FQGNSA. This CDR3 region has 16 residues. V lost 1 base and J lost 3, with 13 bases in between. CDR3 region: CASSLGGSRGYNEQFF. CDR3 nucleotides: TGTGCCAGCAGCTTAGGGGGATCAAGGGGCTACAATGAGCAGTTCTTC.

The rearrangement links TRBV27 to TRBJ2-7; 10 bases align to TRBD1. With 5 bases clipped from V and 3 bases from J, the junction kept 7 bases outside the gene matches. Germline-derived CDR1 and CDR2 are MNHEY and SMNVEV (reference sequence). The CDR3 runs 15 residues. CDR3 amino acids: CASSPSGTGDYEQYF. In DNA form, the CDR3 reads TGTGCCAGCAGTCCTTCCGGGACAGGGGACTACGAGCAGTACTTC.

The V and J genes are TRBV2 and TRBJ2-5; possible D gene TRBD1, 5 bases. This CDR3 comprises 13 residues. Germline V gene lookup returns CDR1 SNHLY and CDR2 FYNNEI. V was shortened by 2 bases and J by 4 bases, with 8 bases between the two germline ends. In nucleotides, the CDR3 is TGTGCCAGCAGTGAATACCAGGGAGAGACCCAGTACTTC. It translates to CASSEYQGETQYF.

This chain connects TRBV7-3 to TRBJ2-1; 7 nucleotides agree with TRBD1. The CDR3 has 15 residues. The germline V gene encodes CDR1 SGHTA and CDR2 FQGTGA. V was clipped by 3 bases and J by 3 bases; unmatched bases: 5. The CDR3 DNA is TGTGCCAGCAGCTTCGCCGGGACAGACTACAATGAGCAGTTCTTC. Residues: CASSFAGTDYNEQFF.

The J gene is TRBJ2-3, the V gene TRBV4-3, with 9 bases fitting TRBD2. J lost 6 bases, V lost 2 bases, and 15 bases had no gene match. This CDR3 has 18 amino acids. Germline V lookup: CDR1 LGHNA, CDR2 YSLEER. The CDR3 bases are TGCGCCAGCAGCCAACTGCCCGGGGCGGGAGGGCCCTCGGATACGCAGTATTTT. It is translated as CASSQLPGAGGPSDTQYF.

This clonotype was recorded many times. V is TRBV7-2 and J is TRBJ2-2; 10 positions match TRBD2. Per germline, CDR1 SGHTA and CDR2 FQGNSA. J was trimmed by 1 base and V by 4 bases; bases with no gene match: 3. The CDR3 is 16 amino acids. CDR3 sequence: CASSWWTSGNTGELFF. The CDR3 DNA is TGTGCCAGCAGCTGGTGGACTAGCGGGAACACCGGGGAGCTGTTTTTT.

This chain connects TRBV20-1 to TRBJ1-5; unclear D gene. Trimming shortened V by 3 bases and J by 3 bases, and 18 bases separated the two germline ends. The CDR3 is 16 residues long. Germline V CDR1 and CDR2: DFQATT, SNEGSKA (reference sequence). The CDR3 protein is CSASNLGVRNNQPQHF. The CDR3 bases are TGCAGTGCTAGTAACCTTGGGGTCCGGAACAATCAGCCCCAGCATTTT.

The V call is TRBV4-1, the J call TRBJ2-5; 10 nucleotides agree with TRBD2. CDR1 is MGHRA, CDR2 YSYEKL, per germline. The length of the CDR3 is 18 residues. With V trimmed by 0 bases and J by 4 bases, 11 bases remained unmatched. CDR3 coding DNA: TGCGCCAGCAGCCAAGAGGATGCGAGCGGGGGGGTGGTAGAGACCCAGTACTTC. This gives the protein CASSQEDASGGVVETQYF.

This chain uses TRBV12-3 or TRBV12-4 with TRBJ1-1, with a possible D match to TRBD1 (5 bases). V was clipped by 6 bases and J by 6 bases, with 14 bases between them. The CDR3 is made up of 13 amino acids. CDR3 residues: CASSKHQGPEAFF. The CDR3 DNA reads TGTGCCAGCAGCAAACACCAGGGTCCTGAAGCTTTCTTT.